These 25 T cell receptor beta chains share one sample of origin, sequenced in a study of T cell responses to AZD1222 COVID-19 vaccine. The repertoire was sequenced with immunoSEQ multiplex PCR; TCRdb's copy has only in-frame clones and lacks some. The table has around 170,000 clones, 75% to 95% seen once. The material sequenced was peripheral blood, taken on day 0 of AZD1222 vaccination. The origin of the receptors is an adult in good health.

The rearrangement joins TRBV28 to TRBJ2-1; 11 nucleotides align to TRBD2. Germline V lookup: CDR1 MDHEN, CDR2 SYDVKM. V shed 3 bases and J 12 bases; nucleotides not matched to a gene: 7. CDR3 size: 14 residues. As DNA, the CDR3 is TGTGCCAGCAGTTTGATTAGCGGGGGGGCCTTGCAGTTCTTC. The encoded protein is CASSLISGGALQFF.

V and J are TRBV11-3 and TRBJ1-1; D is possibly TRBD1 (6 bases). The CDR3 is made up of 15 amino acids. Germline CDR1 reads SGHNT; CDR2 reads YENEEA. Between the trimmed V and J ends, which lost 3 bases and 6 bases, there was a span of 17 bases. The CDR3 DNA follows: TGTGCCAGCAGCTTGATTCAGGGGAGAGGGGCTGAAGCTTTCTTT. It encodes CASSLIQGRGAEAFF.

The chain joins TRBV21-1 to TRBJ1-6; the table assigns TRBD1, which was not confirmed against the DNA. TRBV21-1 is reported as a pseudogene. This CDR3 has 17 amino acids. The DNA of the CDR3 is TGTGCCAGCAGAAAAGAGGGACAGGGGCCTTGGGGATCACCCCTCCACTTT. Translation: CASRKEGQGPWGSPLHF.

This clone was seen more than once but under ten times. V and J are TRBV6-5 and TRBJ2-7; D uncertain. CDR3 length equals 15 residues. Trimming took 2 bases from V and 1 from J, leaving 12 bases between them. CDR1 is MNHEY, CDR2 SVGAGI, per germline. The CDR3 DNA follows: TGTGCCAGCAGTTACCTCCAGGCTATTTCCTACGAGCAGTACTTC. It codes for CASSYLQAISYEQYF.

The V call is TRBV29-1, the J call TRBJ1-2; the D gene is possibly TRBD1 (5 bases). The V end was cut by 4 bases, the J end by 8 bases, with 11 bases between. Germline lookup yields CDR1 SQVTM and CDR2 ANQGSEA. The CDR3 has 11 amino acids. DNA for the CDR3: TGCAGCGTTGCCAGGGCCGGCGGCTACACCTTC. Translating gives CSVARAGGYTF. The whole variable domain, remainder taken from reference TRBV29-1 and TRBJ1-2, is SAVISQKPSRDICQRGTSLTIQCQVDSQVTMMFWYRQQPGQSLTLIATANQGSEATYESGFVIDKFPISRPNLTFSTLTVSNMSPEDSSIYLCSVARAGGYTFGSGTRLTVV.

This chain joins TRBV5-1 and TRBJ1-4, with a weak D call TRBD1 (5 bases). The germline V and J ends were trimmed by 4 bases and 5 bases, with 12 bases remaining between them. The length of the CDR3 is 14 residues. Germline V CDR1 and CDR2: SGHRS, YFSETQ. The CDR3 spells CASSGDGLNEKLFF. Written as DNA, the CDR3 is TGCGCCAGCAGCGGGGACGGTCTCAATGAAAAACTGTTTTTT.

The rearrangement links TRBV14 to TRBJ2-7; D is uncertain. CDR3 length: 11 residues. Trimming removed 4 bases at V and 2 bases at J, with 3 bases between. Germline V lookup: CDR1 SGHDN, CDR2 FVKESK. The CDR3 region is CASSLAYEQYF. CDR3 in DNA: TGTGCCAGCAGCCTCGCCTACGAGCAGTACTTC.

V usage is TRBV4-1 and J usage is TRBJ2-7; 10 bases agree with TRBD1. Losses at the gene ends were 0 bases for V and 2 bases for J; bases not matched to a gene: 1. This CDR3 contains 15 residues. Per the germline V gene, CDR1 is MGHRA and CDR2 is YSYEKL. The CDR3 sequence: CASSQEGQGAYEQYF. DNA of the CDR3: TGCGCCAGCAGCCAAGAAGGACAGGGGGCCTACGAGCAGTACTTC.

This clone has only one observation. CDR3 DNA sequence: TGTGCCAGTAGTACCCGCCCCGGGACAGGGGGCTGGAATGAGCAGTTCTTC. Translating gives CASSTRPGTGGWNEQFF. V gene TRBV19 combines with J gene TRBJ2-1; 12 nucleotides agree with TRBD1. V was clipped by 4 bases and J by 7 bases; unmatched bases: 11. Germline V gene data show CDR1 as LNHDA and CDR2 as SQIVND (reference sequence). There are 17 residues in the CDR3.

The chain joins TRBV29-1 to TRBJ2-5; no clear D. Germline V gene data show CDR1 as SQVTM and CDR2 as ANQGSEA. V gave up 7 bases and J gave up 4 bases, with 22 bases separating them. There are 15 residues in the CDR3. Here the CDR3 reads CSAHHPGQKGETQYF. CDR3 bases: TGCAGCGCGCATCACCCGGGCCAAAAGGGAGAGACCCAGTACTTC.

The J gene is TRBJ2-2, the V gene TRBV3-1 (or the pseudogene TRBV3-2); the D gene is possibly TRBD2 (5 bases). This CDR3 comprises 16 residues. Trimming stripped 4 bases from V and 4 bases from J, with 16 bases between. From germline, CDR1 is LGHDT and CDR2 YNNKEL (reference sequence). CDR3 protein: CASSPERGKVTGELFF. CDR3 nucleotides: TGTGCCAGCAGCCCCGAACGGGGTAAGGTCACCGGGGAGCTGTTTTTT.

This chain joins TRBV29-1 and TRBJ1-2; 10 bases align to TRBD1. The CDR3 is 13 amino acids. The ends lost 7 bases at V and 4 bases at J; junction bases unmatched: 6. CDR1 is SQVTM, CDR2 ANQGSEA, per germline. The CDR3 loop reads CSAGQGGVYGYTF. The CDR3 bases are TGCAGCGCCGGACAGGGGGGGGTCTATGGCTACACCTTC.

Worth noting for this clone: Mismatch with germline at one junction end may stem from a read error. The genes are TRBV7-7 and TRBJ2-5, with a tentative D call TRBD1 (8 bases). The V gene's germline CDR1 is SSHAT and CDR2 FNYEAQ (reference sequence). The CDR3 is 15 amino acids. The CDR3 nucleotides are TGTGCTAGCAGCTTAATCACAGGGGGGGAGGAGACCCAGTACTTC. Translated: CASSLITGGEETQYF.

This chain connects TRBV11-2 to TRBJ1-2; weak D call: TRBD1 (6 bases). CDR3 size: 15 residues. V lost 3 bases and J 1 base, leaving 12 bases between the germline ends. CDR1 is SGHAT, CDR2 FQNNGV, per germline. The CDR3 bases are TGTGCCAGCAGCTTCGGACAGTCCTTTAACTATGGCTACACCTTC. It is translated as CASSFGQSFNYGYTF.

The CDR3 nucleotides are TGTGCCAGCAGCCTACCCCCCGTGATGACCCAGCATTTT. It is translated as CASSLPPVMTQHF. The chain is built from TRBV7-2 and TRBJ1-5; D gene unclear. Trimming left V 5 bases short and J 11 bases short, with 16 bases between. CDR1 and CDR2 from the germline V gene are SGHTA and FQGNSA. The CDR3 length is 13 residues. Drawing the rest from reference TRBV7-2 and TRBJ1-5, the complete variable domain is GAGVSQSPSNKVTEKGKDVELRCDPISGHTALYWYRQSLGQGLEFLIYFQGNSAPDKSGLPSDRFSAERTGGSVSTLTIQRTQQEDSAVYLCASSLPPVMTQHFGDGTRLSIL.

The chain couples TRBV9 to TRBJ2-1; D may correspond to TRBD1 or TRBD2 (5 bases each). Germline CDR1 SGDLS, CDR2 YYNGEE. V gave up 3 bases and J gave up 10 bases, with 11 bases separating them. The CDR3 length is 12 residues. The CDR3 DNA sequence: TGTGCCAGCAGCGCCGGGGCCAGGGAGCAGTTCTTC. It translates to CASSAGAREQFF. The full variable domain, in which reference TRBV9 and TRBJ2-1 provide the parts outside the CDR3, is DSGVTQTPKHLITATGQRVTLRCSPRSGDLSVYWYQQSLDQGLQFLIQYYNGEERAKGNILERFSAQQFPDLHSELNLSSLELGDSALYFCASSAGAREQFFGPGTRLTVL.

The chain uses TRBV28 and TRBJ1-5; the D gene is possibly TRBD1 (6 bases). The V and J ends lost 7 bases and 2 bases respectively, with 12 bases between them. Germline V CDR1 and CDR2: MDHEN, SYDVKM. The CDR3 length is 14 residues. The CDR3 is CASTLGGGNQPQHF. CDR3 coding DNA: TGTGCCAGCACCCTGGGGGGCGGCAATCAGCCCCAGCATTTT.

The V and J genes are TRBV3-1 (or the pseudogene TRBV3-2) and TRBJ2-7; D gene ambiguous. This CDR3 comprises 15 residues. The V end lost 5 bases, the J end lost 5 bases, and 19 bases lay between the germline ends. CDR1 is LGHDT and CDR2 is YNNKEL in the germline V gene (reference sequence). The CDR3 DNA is TGTGCCAGCAGCAACCCATTACAGTCCGGCGACGAGCAGTACTTC. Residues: CASSNPLQSGDEQYF.

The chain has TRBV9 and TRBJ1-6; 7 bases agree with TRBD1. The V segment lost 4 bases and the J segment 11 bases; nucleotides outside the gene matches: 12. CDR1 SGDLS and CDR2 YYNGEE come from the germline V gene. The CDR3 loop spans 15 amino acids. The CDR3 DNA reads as TGTGCCAGCAGCAAAAAACTACAGGGGTTAGCACCCCTCCACTTT. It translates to CASSKKLQGLAPLHF.

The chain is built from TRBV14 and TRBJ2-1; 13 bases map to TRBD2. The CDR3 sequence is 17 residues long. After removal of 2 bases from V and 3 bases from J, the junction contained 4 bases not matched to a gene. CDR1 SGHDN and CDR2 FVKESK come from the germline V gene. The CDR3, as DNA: TGTGCCAGCAGCCAATTTACTAGCGGGGGGGTCTACAATGAGCAGTTCTTC. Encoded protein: CASSQFTSGGVYNEQFF.

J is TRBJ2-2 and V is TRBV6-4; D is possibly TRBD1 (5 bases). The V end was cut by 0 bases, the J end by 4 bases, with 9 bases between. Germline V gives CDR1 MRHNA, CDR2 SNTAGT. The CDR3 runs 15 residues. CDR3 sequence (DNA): TGTGCCAGCAGTGACTCCCCAGGGCCCACCGGGGAGCTGTTTTTT. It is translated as CASSDSPGPTGELFF.

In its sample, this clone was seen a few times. CDR3 residues: CASSTTSTTGELFF. The CDR3, as DNA: TGTGCCAGCAGTACTACTTCTACGACCGGGGAGCTGTTTTTT. This rearrangement joins TRBV6-5 to TRBJ2-2; unclear D gene. CDR3 length: 14 residues. Germline CDR1 reads MNHEY; CDR2 reads SVGAGI. Trimming pared 5 bases from V and 5 bases from J, leaving 12 bases between.

The CDR3 region has the DNA TGTGCCAGCAGCCTTTTCTCATCCAAATCGGCTTTCTTT. This translates into CASSLFSSKSAFF. The J gene is TRBJ1-1, the V gene TRBV3-1 (or the pseudogene TRBV3-2), with D unresolved. Per germline, CDR1 LGHDT and CDR2 YNNKEL (reference sequence). This CDR3 contains 13 residues. V was pared by 4 bases and J by 11 bases, with 17 bases between.

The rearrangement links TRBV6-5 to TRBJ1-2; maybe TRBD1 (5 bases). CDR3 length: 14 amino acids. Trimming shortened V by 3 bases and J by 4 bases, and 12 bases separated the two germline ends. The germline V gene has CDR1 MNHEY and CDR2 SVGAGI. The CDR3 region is CASSYSRDSYGYTF. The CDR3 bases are TGTGCCAGCAGTTATAGCCGGGACTCCTATGGCTACACCTTC.

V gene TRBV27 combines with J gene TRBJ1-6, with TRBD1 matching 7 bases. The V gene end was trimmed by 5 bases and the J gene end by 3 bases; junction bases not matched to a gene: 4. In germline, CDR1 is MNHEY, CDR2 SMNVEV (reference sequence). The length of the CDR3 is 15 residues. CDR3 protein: CASSGDSYYNSPLHF. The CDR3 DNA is TGTGCCAGCAGTGGGGACAGCTACTATAATTCACCCCTCCACTTT.